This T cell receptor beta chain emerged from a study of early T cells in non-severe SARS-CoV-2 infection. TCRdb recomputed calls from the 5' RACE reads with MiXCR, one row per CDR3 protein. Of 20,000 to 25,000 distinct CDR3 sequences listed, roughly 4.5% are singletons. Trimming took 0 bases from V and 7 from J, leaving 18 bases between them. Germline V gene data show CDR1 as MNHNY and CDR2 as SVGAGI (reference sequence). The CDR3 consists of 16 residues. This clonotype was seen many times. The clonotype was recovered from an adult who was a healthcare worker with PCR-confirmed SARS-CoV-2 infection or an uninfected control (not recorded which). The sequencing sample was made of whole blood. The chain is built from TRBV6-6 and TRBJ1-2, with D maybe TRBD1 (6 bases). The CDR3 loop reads CASSYSGGGSLGGYTF. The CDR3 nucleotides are TGTGCCAGCAGTTACTCGGGAGGGGGAAGTCTCGGTGGCTACACCTTC.